This T cell receptor (beta chain) stems from a study of control samples from healthy donors and cancer patients. The CDR3 extends over 13 amino acids. CDR1 is LNHNV and CDR2 is YYDKDF in the germline V gene (reference sequence). The ends were cut back, 5 bases at V and 2 bases at J, with 8 bases in the middle. Here immunoSEQ multiplex PCR was the method, and the copy in TCRdb shows in-frame clones only, minus some. The table includes 110,000 to 150,000 clones, around 90% detected once. The origin of this receptor is a man aged 25 to 40 in good health. The J gene is TRBJ2-3, the V gene TRBV15; D is undetermined. Sequenced input: blood. CDR3 DNA sequence: TGTGCCACCAGCCCTGGGTACACAGATACGCAGTATTTT. It specifies CATSPGYTDTQYF.